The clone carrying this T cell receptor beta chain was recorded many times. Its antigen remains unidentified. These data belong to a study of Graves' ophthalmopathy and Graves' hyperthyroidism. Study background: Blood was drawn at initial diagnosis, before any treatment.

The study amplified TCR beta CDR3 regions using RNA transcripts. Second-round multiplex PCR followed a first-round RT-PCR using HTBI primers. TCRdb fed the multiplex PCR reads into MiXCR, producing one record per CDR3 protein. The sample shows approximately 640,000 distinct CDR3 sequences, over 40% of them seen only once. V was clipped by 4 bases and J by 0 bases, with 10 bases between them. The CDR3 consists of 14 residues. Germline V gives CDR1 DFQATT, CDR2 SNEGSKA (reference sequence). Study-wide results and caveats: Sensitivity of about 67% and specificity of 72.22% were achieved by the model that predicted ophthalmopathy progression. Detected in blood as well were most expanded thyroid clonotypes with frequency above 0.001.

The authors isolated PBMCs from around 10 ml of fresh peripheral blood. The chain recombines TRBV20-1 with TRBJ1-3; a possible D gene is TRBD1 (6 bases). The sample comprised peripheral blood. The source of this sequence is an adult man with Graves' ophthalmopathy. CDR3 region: CSATDSFSGNTIYF. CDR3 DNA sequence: TGCAGTGCTACGGACAGCTTCTCTGGAAACACCATATATTTT.